This TCR beta chain emerged from a study of CD8+CD57+ T cells in acquired aplastic anemia. Study-level background: Isolated CD4+ and CD8+ cells, once sorted, yielded DNA averaging about 3.4 ug. Average CD4+ read depth in healthy donors was 9.5 million to 13 million reads. Points from the study as a whole: Researchers reported that CD8+ Simpson's diversity was not significantly different in patients versus controls. Patients and controls turned out to have around 29 CD8+ CDR3 sequences in common.

Germline V gene data show CDR1 as SGDLS and CDR2 as YYNGEE. V gave up 0 bases and J gave up 2 bases, with 15 bases separating them. The CDR3 has 17 amino acids. The template used for profiling TCR beta VDJ and CDR3 was genomic DNA. TCRdb ran MiXCR on the reads and lists one entry per CDR3 protein. The sample lists over 100,000 distinct CDR3 sequences; around 41% were seen once. Comment on this clonotype: Its antigen is still unknown.

The TCR sequence derives from a human donor in good health, serving as a control. The sequenced material came from sorted CD4+, CD8+, or CD8+CD57+ T cells (not recorded which) from PBMCs. The gene calls are TRBV9 and TRBJ1-3; a weak D match, TRBD1 (5 bases). In DNA form, the CDR3 reads TGTGCCAGCAGCGTAGGCTTGAGTGGGGGAGCTGGAAACACCATATATTTT. Translating it yields CASSVGLSGGAGNTIYF. Supplemented by reference TRBV9 and TRBJ1-3, the full variable domain reads DSGVTQTPKHLITATGQRVTLRCSPRSGDLSVYWYQQSLDQGLQFLIQYYNGEERAKGNILERFSAQQFPDLHSELNLSSLELGDSALYFCASSVGLSGGAGNTIYFGEGSWLTVV.